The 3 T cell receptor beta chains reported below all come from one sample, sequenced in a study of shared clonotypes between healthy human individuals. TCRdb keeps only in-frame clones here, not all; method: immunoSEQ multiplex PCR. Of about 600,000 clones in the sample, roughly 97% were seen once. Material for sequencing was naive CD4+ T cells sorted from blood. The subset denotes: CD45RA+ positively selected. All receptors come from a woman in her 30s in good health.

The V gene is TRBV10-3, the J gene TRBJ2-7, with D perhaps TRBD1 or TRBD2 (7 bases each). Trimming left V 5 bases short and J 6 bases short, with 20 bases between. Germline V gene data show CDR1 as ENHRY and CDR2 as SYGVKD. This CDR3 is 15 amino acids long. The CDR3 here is CAISRGDSSSGEQYF. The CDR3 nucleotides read TGTGCCATCAGTCGGGGGGACAGCTCCTCCGGCGAGCAGTACTTC.

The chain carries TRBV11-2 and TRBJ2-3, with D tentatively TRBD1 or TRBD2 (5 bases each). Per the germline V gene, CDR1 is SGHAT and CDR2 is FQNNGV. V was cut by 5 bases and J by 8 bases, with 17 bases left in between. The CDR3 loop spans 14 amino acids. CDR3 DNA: TGTGCCAGCAGCCCCGGGACCACACGGGGTACGCAGTATTTT. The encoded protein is CASSPGTTRGTQYF.

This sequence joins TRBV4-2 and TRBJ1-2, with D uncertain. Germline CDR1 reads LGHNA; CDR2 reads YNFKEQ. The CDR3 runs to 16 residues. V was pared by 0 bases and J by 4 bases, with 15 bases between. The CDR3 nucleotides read TGTGCCAGCAGCCAAGATAGACAAATGGGAATCTATGGCTACACCTTC. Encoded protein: CASSQDRQMGIYGYTF.